The T cell receptor (beta chain) described here comes from a study of blood T cells in healthy people across ages (dated by TCRdb to 2015 to 2017). Looking at the study overall: In model experiments, template switching captured roughly one uniquely barcoded TCR beta cDNA molecule for every two T cells. Using deep sequencing normalized with unique cDNA molecular identifiers, the study measured how TCR beta repertoire diversity changes with age. The donors were split into four age groups: young (average around 16 years), middle-aged (more than 35), aged (around 67) and long-lived (approximately 80). To avoid experimental bias, donors of different ages were spread randomly across the sequencing lanes. Using the same blood draw, the study looked at two additional independent replicas of 1 million unique cDNA reads for two donors, one aged 18 to 30 and the other aged 80 or older. Broader findings and caveats from the paper: Donor CMV infection status was unknown, potentially confounding age-related changes in expanded clonotypes. Estimates of total diversity based on one million sequenced T cells were regarded as lower bounds and as underestimates. As age increased, observed TCR beta diversity per million T cells dropped in a roughly linear way, and a significant reduction was already evident by age 40. Observed TCR beta diversity correlated strongly with the percentage of naive T cells measured by flow cytometry. Because profiling used bulk unsorted PBMCs, naive and antigen-experienced compartments could not be compared conclusively. The long-lived group showed more naive CD4+ T cells, fewer expanded clones and increased TCR diversity than the aged group, suggesting age selection.

On this clonotype: Its target antigen remains unknown. At one boundary the junction diverges from the germline segment, which might be a read error.

Donors were a few dozen systemically healthy Caucasian individuals from Russia aged roughly 6 to 95 years. Approximately 9.3 milliliters of peripheral blood were collected from each donor into EDTA-treated Vacutainer tubes. Ficoll-Paque density-gradient centrifugation was used to isolate PBMCs, with at least 6.5 million per sample. Trizol reagent was used to extract total RNA from PBMCs, with at least 6 micrograms per sample. Naive CD45RAhigh/CD27high T cell percentages were measured by flow cytometry on a PBMC aliquot from every donor. CDR1 and CDR2 (SGHTA, FQGTGA) derive from the germline V gene. The CDR3 numbers 18 residues from cysteine through phenylalanine. The read is trimmed to its CDR3 DNA, 54 bases read in frame from base 1. The protocol used for the library was 5' RACE. Sequencing was performed on an Illumina HiSeq 2500. A second roughly 7 to 11 cycle PCR used a sample-barcoded 5' primer and a J-beta primer mix. A template-switch 5' adaptor carrying 12 random nucleotides introduced a unique molecular identifier onto each TCR beta cDNA molecule. Each sample yielded at least 2.5 million CDR3-containing paired-end reads. First-strand cDNA was synthesized from all RNA with the Mint cDNA synthesis kit, primed by a TRBC-specific oligonucleotide. Following uracil-DNA glycosylase treatment, all cDNA underwent a first 18-cycle PCR with the universal primers M1SS and BC2_uni_R. The source study handled its data this way. For normalization, 1 million high-quality reads, each with a distinct molecular identifier, were randomly selected from each sample. Reads sharing molecular identifiers were discarded rather than binned into consensus sequences. CDR3 identification, clonotype clustering and error correction used MiTCR with a Q25 quality threshold and the strictest error-elimination algorithm. Lower-bound total TCR beta diversity was estimated with a nonparametric unseen species model using Euler transformation. TCRdb took the public reads, trimmed them with fastp at Q25, ran MiXCR for clone calling and kept in-frame beta chains. Rows with a matching CDR3 protein are joined into one entry that keeps the most common DNA and genes. TCRdb's processing, not the authors', yielded these V and J calls. This sample lists roughly 730,000 distinct CDR3 sequences; roughly three fifths were detected once. Of the sample, roughly 24% falls within the top ten clones.

Sample: blood. This chain joins TRBV7-3 to TRBJ2-3; 9 bases in the junction line up with TRBD2. The TCR comes from a man aged 35 to 55 in good health. The CDR3 has the sequence CASGLMGASGVGTDTQYF. Read as DNA, the sequence is TGTGCCAGCGGCTTAATGGGAGCTAGCGGGGTAGGCACAGATACGCAGTATTTT. Where the CDR3 stops, the reference TRBV7-3 and TRBJ2-3 genes take over; the full variable domain is GAGVSQTPSNKVTEKGKYVELRCDPISGHTALYWYRQSLGQGPEFLIYFQGTGAADDSGLPNDRFFAVRPEGSVSTLKIQRTERGDSAVYLCASGLMGASGVGTDTQYFGPGTRLTVL.